This TCR beta chain was captured in a study of immune heterogeneity within non-small cell lung tumors. Whole-study results and caveats: Recurrence of the same dominant CDR3 beta clonotypes was seen across tumor sites within a patient, and site-unique high-frequency clones were present alongside them. Clonotypes of T-cell receptor beta found at high frequency were largely distinct between individual patients.

Multiplex PCR employing 32 V and 13 J primers generated amplicons of the TCR beta CDR3. TCRdb re-called the multiplex PCR reads through MiXCR, storing one row per CDR3 protein. This sample has some 10,000 distinct CDR3 sequences, with around 27% found just once. For this clonotype: What it binds is not known. With a much larger clone just one base away, this may be a read error.

The template consisted of bulk tumor genomic DNA, with about 600 ng used per sample. Several biopsies were spaced far apart within each primary tumor and obtained as surgery took place. Patients with untreated, newly diagnosed non-small cell lung cancer underwent curative surgery. V was pared by 2 bases and J by 6 bases, with 16 bases between. There are 14 residues in the CDR3. From germline, CDR1 is DFQATT and CDR2 SNEGSKA (reference sequence). The rearrangement joins TRBV20-1 to TRBJ1-2; D possibly corresponds to TRBD1 (6 bases). This receptor was identified in a man aged 50 or older with non-small cell lung cancer. Specimen: lung tumor tissue. CDR3 nucleotides: TGCAGTGCTAGACAGGGGTTCGTTGCAGATGGCTACACCTTC. Translating gives CSARQGFVADGYTF.